This T cell receptor beta chain was obtained from a study of blood T cell repertoires in COVID-19. At the level of the study: From T cells, B-cell-depleted T cells, or PBMCs came the material, which was cDNA or gDNA.

The assay was immunoSEQ multiplex PCR, and TCRdb's table has in-frame clones only and misses some. The sample includes 390,000 or so clones, roughly four fifths seen only once; the top ten take 5% to 5.5%. This clone was seen a handful of times. The CDR3 is 14 residues long. V gave up 6 bases and J gave up 4 bases, with 15 bases separating them. CDR1 and CDR2 (germline): LNHDA, SQIVND (reference sequence). This sequence originates from a woman in her forties or fifties who had recovered from COVID-19. V is TRBV19 and J is TRBJ1-2; D is unresolved. Material for sequencing was PBMCs or T cells enriched from blood (not recorded which). This CDR3 is CASSPTEVFYGYTF. For the CDR3, the DNA is TGTGCCAGTAGCCCTACGGAGGTATTCTATGGCTACACCTTC.